This TCR beta chain is from a study of cytomegalovirus exposure and HLA in healthy donors. V was clipped by 4 bases and J by 3 bases; unmatched bases: 7. This CDR3 has 16 amino acids. The germline gives CDR1 LNHDA, CDR2 SQIVND (reference sequence). With 60 Vbeta and 13 Jbeta primers, the PCR was carried out. Using immunoSEQ multiplex PCR, the repertoire was profiled, and TCRdb retains in-frame clones only, with some absent. The data show under 85,000 clones, about 70% seen once. V usage is TRBV19 and J usage is TRBJ2-3; 10 positions agree with TRBD2. The clonotype comes from a man between 18 and 35 years old in good health and CMV-seronegative. The sample taken for sequencing was PBMCs. The CDR3 sequence is CASSTISGGITDTQYF. The CDR3 DNA sequence: TGTGCCAGTAGTACTATTAGCGGGGGGATTACAGATACGCAGTATTTT.